The 14 T cell receptor beta chains reported below all come from one sample, sequenced in a study of T-cell reconstitution after alpha-beta-depleted transplantation in children. Preparation of the TCRbeta library used unique molecular identifiers. TCRdb reprocessed the PCR reads with MiXCR, giving one entry per CDR3 protein. This table holds hundreds of thousands of distinct CDR3 sequences, less than 20% found once. This sample comprised PBMCs, mostly from graft donor cells, obtained 360 days after TCRalphabeta/CD19-depleted stem cell transplant. These receptors all come from a male patient aged 5 to 17 who had a stem cell transplant for acute lymphoblastic leukemia, so the T cells may come from the graft donor.

A remark on this clonotype: The CDR3 does not end in the conserved phenylalanine or tryptophan, so this is likely a read error. The chain recombines TRBV27 with TRBJ2-1, with D unclear. The germline gives CDR1 MNHEY, CDR2 SMNVEV (reference sequence). The CDR3 sequence is 14 residues long. V lost 2 bases and J lost 0, with 5 bases in between. Here the CDR3 reads CASSLGVSYNEQFC. The CDR3 coding sequence is TGTGCCAGCAGTTTAGGGGTCTCCTACAATGAGCAGTTCTGC.

The V gene is TRBV13, the J gene TRBJ2-1; D ambiguous. This CDR3 region has 13 residues. Germline CDR1 PRHDT, CDR2 FYEKMQ (reference sequence). The V end lost 5 bases, the J end lost 7 bases, and 12 bases lay between the germline ends. The CDR3 nucleotides are TGTGCCAGCAGCCTCCCCAGCGCGAATGAGCAGTTCTTC. This codes for CASSLPSANEQFF.

This clonotype was counted many times. This chain connects TRBV20-1 to TRBJ2-7, with D possibly being TRBD1 (6 bases). V shed 4 bases and J shed 2 bases, with 15 bases lying between them. In germline, CDR1 is DFQATT, CDR2 SNEGSKA (reference sequence). The CDR3 is 14 amino acids. CDR3 residues: CSATRTAPAYEQYF. Here the CDR3 DNA reads TGCAGTGCTACCCGGACAGCGCCAGCCTACGAGCAGTACTTC.

V usage is TRBV11-3 and J usage is TRBJ2-2; D gene ambiguous. This CDR3 has 13 amino acids. Trimming stripped 6 bases from V and 4 bases from J, with 9 bases between. Germline V gene sequence: CDR1 SGHNT, CDR2 YENEEA. The DNA for the CDR3 is TGTGCCAGCAGGTCGCCTCCCACCGGGGAGCTGTTTTTT. Its protein is CASRSPPTGELFF.

V gene TRBV20-1 combines with J gene TRBJ1-6; the D is unclear. The germline gives CDR1 DFQATT, CDR2 SNEGSKA (reference sequence). This CDR3 region has 16 residues. The V end lost 0 bases, the J end lost 2 bases, and 11 bases lay between the germline ends. This chain's CDR3 is CSAREQSGAYNSPLHF. The DNA of the CDR3 is TGCAGTGCTAGAGAACAGAGTGGGGCCTATAATTCACCCCTCCACTTT.

This clonotype has more than one count but fewer than ten. V and J are TRBV5-1 and TRBJ2-2; 8 nucleotides line up with TRBD1. This CDR3 comprises 16 residues. In germline, CDR1 is SGHRS, CDR2 YFSETQ. The ends lost 1 base at V and 7 bases at J; junction bases unmatched: 9. The DNA of the CDR3 is TGCGCCAGCAGCTTGAGGCGCAGGGGGCGCATCGGGGAGCTGTTTTTT. Its translation: CASSLRRRGRIGELFF.

This sequence joins TRBV7-3 and TRBJ2-1; weak D call: TRBD2 (5 bases). The ends were cut back, 4 bases at V and 8 bases at J, with 21 bases in the middle. Germline V gene data show CDR1 as SGHTA and CDR2 as FQGTGA. CDR3 length: 16 residues. CDR3 sequence reads: CASSYSSDFPIHEQFF. In DNA form, the CDR3 reads TGTGCCAGCAGCTACTCCTCGGACTTCCCTATCCATGAGCAGTTCTTC.

Points on this clonotype: The junction departs from germline at one end; a sequencing error may be responsible. V usage is TRBV4-1 and J usage is TRBJ1-3; D may be TRBD1 (5 bases). The length of the CDR3 is 14 residues. CDR1 MGHRA and CDR2 YSYEKL come from the germline V gene. CDR3 sequence: CASSQDGQGTTIYF. For the CDR3, the DNA is TGCGCCAGCAGCCAAGATGGGCAGGGAACCACCATATATTTT.

The chain uses TRBV15 and TRBJ1-5, with D unclear. From germline, CDR1 is LNHNV and CDR2 YYDKDF (reference sequence). Trimming removed 0 bases at V and 0 bases at J, with 6 bases between. The CDR3 consists of 15 residues. The CDR3 nucleotides read TGTGCCACCAGCAGAGAGTGGCGTAGCAATCAGCCCCAGCATTTT. Amino acid sequence: CATSREWRSNQPQHF.

Only a few counts were recorded for this clonotype. This chain joins TRBV29-1 and TRBJ2-7; D gene unclear. Looked up from germline, CDR1 is SQVTM and CDR2 is ANQGSEA. CDR3 size: 11 residues. Deletions cut 6 bases from V and 4 bases from J, with 10 bases between. CDR3 in amino acids: CSVGYRYEQYF. The CDR3 DNA is TGCAGCGTAGGTTACCGTTACGAGCAGTACTTC.

This clonotype was detected only a few times. J is TRBJ2-1 and V is TRBV25-1; 9 bases line up with TRBD1. Looked up from germline, CDR1 is MGHDK and CDR2 is SYGVNS. The CDR3 has 14 residues. With V trimmed by 4 bases and J by 8 bases, 6 bases remained unmatched. The CDR3 DNA follows: TGTGCCAGCAGTGGACTGGACAGGGGCCATGAGCAGTTCTTC. Its translation: CASSGLDRGHEQFF. Based on the CDR3 plus reference TRBV25-1 and TRBJ2-1, the full variable domain is EADIYQTPRYLVIGTGKKITLECSQTMGHDKMYWYQQDPGMELHLIHYSYGVNSTEKGDLSSESTVSRIRTEHFPLTLESARPSHTSQYLCASSGLDRGHEQFFGPGTRLTVL.

This clonotype was counted ten times or more. The gene calls are TRBV5-1 and TRBJ2-2; D is undetermined. Germline assignment: CDR1 SGHRS and CDR2 YFSETQ. There are 13 residues in the CDR3. Trimming took off 5 bases at V and 1 base at J, with 6 bases between the two ends. Here the CDR3 DNA reads TGCGCCAGCAGGTACTGGAACACCGGGGAGCTGTTTTTT. This translates into CASRYWNTGELFF.

This clonotype was seen a few times. The J gene is TRBJ2-1, the V gene TRBV9, with TRBD1 identical over 7 bases. V lost 3 bases, J lost 1 base, and 1 base stayed unmatched. Germline V lookup: CDR1 SGDLS, CDR2 YYNGEE. This CDR3 has 14 amino acids. The CDR3: CASSEGQSYNEQFF. In DNA form, the CDR3 reads TGTGCCAGCAGCGAGGGACAGTCCTACAATGAGCAGTTCTTC.

This clonotype was found a few times. The genes are TRBV7-8 and TRBJ2-1; D not certain. CDR1 and CDR2 (germline): SGHVS, FQNEAQ. The CDR3 is 15 residues long. The V and J ends lost 1 base and 10 bases respectively, with 17 bases between them. CDR3 loop: CASSLGALGIEEQFF. The CDR3 DNA is TGTGCCAGCAGCTTAGGGGCCCTAGGAATTGAGGAGCAGTTCTTC.